This T cell receptor beta chain derives from a study of blood T cell repertoires in COVID-19. Losses at the gene ends were 1 base for V and 8 bases for J; bases not matched to a gene: 6. Per germline, CDR1 SNHLY and CDR2 FYNNEI. This CDR3 has 14 residues. This clone appeared once. Study members were between roughly 18 and 100 years old and lived in about two dozen US regions. Participant-given clinical history determined each cohort assignment. Cohort 3 recovery required two negative PCRs, clearance, or symptom resolution. Authors' methods: Reference gene primer amplification in the assay estimated nucleated cell counts. Method: immunoSEQ multiplex PCR; TCRdb's copy keeps in-frame clones and lacks some. V, J and clone size reflect that table, while D and trimming were determined from the DNA. The sample contains 150,000 to 200,000 clones, 84% of which appear only once.

The sequencing sample was made of PBMCs or T cells enriched from blood (not recorded which). This sequence was found in a man between 50 and 59 years old who had recovered from COVID-19. The J gene is TRBJ1-2, the V gene TRBV2, with TRBD1 matching 8 bases. Written as DNA, the CDR3 is TGTGCCAGCAGTGAAGGGACAGGGTTATGGGGCTACACCTTC. This sequence encodes CASSEGTGLWGYTF.